This T cell receptor (beta chain) was captured in a study of response to subunit inactivated influenza vaccine. Overall study results and limits: Few new T cells, the authors suggested, are recruited by each seasonal influenza vaccination.

In this sample, this clonotype turned up a few times. Its cognate antigen is unknown. TCRdb itself ran the RT-PCR reads through MiXCR, one entry per CDR3 protein. There are more than 700,000 distinct CDR3 sequences in the sample; roughly 20% occur only once, and more than 8.5% lies in the top ten. This receptor was taken from a man over 45 who received an inactivated influenza vaccine. This sample comprised PBMCs from blood, obtained more than 4 days after vaccination.

CDR3 in DNA: TGTGCCAGTAGTATGACAGGGGCTAGCACAGATACGCAGTATTTT. This translates into CASSMTGASTDTQYF. The chain carries TRBV19 and TRBJ2-3; 8 bases line up with TRBD1. V trimming: 3 bases; J trimming: 0 bases; junction bases outside the gene matches: 2. Germline assignment: CDR1 LNHDA and CDR2 SQIVND (reference sequence). The CDR3 is made up of 15 amino acids.